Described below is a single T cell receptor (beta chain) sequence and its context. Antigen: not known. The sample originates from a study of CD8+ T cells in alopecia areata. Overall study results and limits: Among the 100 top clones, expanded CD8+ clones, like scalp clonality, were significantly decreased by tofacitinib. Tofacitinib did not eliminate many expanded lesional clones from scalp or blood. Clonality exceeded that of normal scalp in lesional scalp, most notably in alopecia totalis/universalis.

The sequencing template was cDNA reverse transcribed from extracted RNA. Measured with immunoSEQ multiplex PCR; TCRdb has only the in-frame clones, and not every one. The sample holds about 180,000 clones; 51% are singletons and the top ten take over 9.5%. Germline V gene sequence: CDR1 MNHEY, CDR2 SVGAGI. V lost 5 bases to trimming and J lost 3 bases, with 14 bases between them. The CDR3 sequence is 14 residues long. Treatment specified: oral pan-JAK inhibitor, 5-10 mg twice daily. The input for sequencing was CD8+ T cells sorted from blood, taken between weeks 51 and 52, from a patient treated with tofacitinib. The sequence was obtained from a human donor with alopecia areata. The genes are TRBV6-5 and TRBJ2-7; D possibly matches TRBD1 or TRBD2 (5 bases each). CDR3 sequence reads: CASSGIGASYEQYF. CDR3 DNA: TGTGCCAGCAGTGGCATCGGGGCCAGCTACGAGCAGTACTTC.